This TCR beta chain derives from a study of CD8 T cells in ankylosing spondylitis. Generation of TCR beta libraries employed quantitative 5'-RACE incorporating molecular barcodes. A single record per CDR3 protein comes from TCRdb applying MiXCR to the 5' RACE reads. The profile shows some 46,000 distinct CDR3 sequences, 11% of them singletons. The V gene's germline CDR1 is SGHDT and CDR2 YYEEEE. The V gene lost 3 bases and the J gene lost 3 bases, with 13 bases spanning the gap. This CDR3 comprises 15 residues. Ten or more counts support this clonotype. What it binds is not known. Study outcomes and limitations: Clones linked to disease, bearing a CD8+ phenotype, were relatively rare in peripheral blood.

Sample: blood, either unsorted or a sorted T cell fraction (not recorded which). The receptor's source is a male donor with ankylosing spondylitis or in good health (not recorded which). The genes are TRBV5-6 and TRBJ2-4, with D possibly being TRBD1 or TRBD2 (7 bases each). Here the CDR3 DNA reads TGTGCCAGCAGCTATGACAGGGACTACAAAAACATTCAGTACTTC. Its translation is CASSYDRDYKNIQYF.